This T cell receptor (beta chain) emerged from a study of glioma-infiltrating T cells after dendritic cell vaccination. Method: immunoSEQ multiplex PCR; TCRdb's copy keeps in-frame clones and lacks some. The sample gives approximately 91,000 clones, over 75% of which show up once; 2.1% is in the top ten. Time point: after dendritic cell vaccination, including at tumor progression/relapse. Fresh-frozen tumor tissue and more than two years of survival data were available for all. The CDR3 has 14 residues. V was pared by 8 bases and J by 1 base, with 14 bases between. Germline loops: CDR1 GTSNPN, CDR2 SVGIG (reference sequence).

Sequenced here: blood, sampled after dendritic cell vaccination. The rearrangement links TRBV30 to TRBJ2-2, with a tentative D call TRBD2 (6 bases). This clonotype was sampled from a human donor with glioblastoma. CDR3 DNA sequence: TGTGCCCGGGAGCAGCAGCTGAACACCGGGGAGCTGTTTTTT. This codes for CAREQQLNTGELFF.